This TCR beta chain comes out of a study of beta chain features in type 1 diabetes. In the study overall: Taken together, all samples contributed 107,917,701 examined sorted cells.

The sequenced template was cDNA made from the entire isolated RNA. Reads from naive, central memory and regulatory T cell samples averaged around 3.5 million. Measured with immunoSEQ multiplex PCR; TCRdb has only the in-frame clones, and not every one. This table has a few hundred thousand clones, approximately 12% appearing once. Overall study findings and caveats: Researchers reported that naive, central memory and Treg TCRB repertoires appeared more similar in patients than in healthy donors. People with Type 1 diabetes carried modestly yet significantly shorter TCRB CDR3s in all four CD4+ subsets.

Via the markers CD45RO/CCR7/CD25/CD127/CD95/CD27, stem cell-like memory, regulatory, central memory and naive CD4+ cells were sorted. The CDR3 is made up of 12 amino acids. Trimming removed 5 bases from V and 8 bases from J; junction bases left unmatched: 3. In germline, CDR1 is SGHTA, CDR2 FQGTGA. A remark on this clone: The antigen is not known.

The origin of this receptor is a woman aged 18-29 years with type 1 diabetes. Sequencing input: naive CD4+ T cells from blood. This chain links TRBV7-3 with TRBJ2-1, with 7 bases aligning to TRBD1. In nucleotides, the CDR3 is TGTGCCAGCAGCCAAGGGGGCCATGAGCAGTTCTTC. Protein sequence: CASSQGGHEQFF.